This T cell receptor (beta chain) was recorded in a study of blood T cell repertoires in COVID-19. About the research overall: PBMCs, B-cell-depleted T cells, or T cells were the source of the cDNA or gDNA that made up the material.

Assay used: immunoSEQ multiplex PCR; TCRdb lists only in-frame clones, some missing. The profile shows about 210,000 clones, about 91% of them singletons. Germline V gene lookup returns CDR1 MDHEN and CDR2 SYDVKM. The germline V and J ends were trimmed by 5 bases and 5 bases, with 16 bases remaining between them. The CDR3 totals 15 residues. The source is a man under 40 with acute or convalescent COVID-19. The material sequenced was peripheral blood. This rearrangement joins TRBV28 to TRBJ1-3; D perhaps matches TRBD1 (6 bases). The CDR3 loop is CASSMTGVRRNTIYF. The CDR3 region has the DNA TGTGCCAGCAGTATGACAGGCGTTAGGAGAAACACCATATATTTT.